These 3 T cell receptor beta chains were sequenced from one sample in a study of T cell responses to AZD1222 COVID-19 vaccine. Assay used: immunoSEQ multiplex PCR; TCRdb lists only in-frame clones, some missing. The table lists about 160,000 clones, around nine tenths of them singletons. Material: peripheral blood, obtained 28 days after the second AZD1222 dose. These receptors were collected from an adult who received the AZD1222 COVID-19 vaccine.

J is TRBJ1-3 and V is TRBV5-1, with 9 bases aligning to TRBD1. Germline V gene data show CDR1 as SGHRS and CDR2 as YFSETQ. J lost 4 bases, V lost 0 bases, and 8 bases had no gene match. This CDR3 spans 17 amino acids. CDR3 in amino acids: CASSLEGVDRGGNTIYF. The CDR3 DNA reads as TGCGCCAGCAGCTTGGAAGGTGTGGACAGGGGAGGAAACACCATATATTTT.

J is TRBJ2-1 and V is TRBV6-5; a weak D match, TRBD1 (5 bases). Germline-derived CDR1 and CDR2 are MNHEY and SVGAGI. V was shortened by 4 bases and J by 13 bases, with 20 bases between the two germline ends. The CDR3 loop spans 14 amino acids. CDR3 DNA sequence: TGTGCCAGCAGTTCTTTGGACACCACTCCCCTCCAGTTCTTC. Its translation is CASSSLDTTPLQFF.

The chain uses TRBV18 and TRBJ2-5; 7 bases are a match to TRBD1. CDR1 and CDR2 (germline): KGHSH, LQKENI. This CDR3 comprises 13 residues. J was trimmed by 0 bases and V by 8 bases; bases with no gene match: 3. In nucleotides, the CDR3 is TGTGCCAGCGGCGACAGGGACCAAGAGACCCAGTACTTC. This encodes CASGDRDQETQYF.